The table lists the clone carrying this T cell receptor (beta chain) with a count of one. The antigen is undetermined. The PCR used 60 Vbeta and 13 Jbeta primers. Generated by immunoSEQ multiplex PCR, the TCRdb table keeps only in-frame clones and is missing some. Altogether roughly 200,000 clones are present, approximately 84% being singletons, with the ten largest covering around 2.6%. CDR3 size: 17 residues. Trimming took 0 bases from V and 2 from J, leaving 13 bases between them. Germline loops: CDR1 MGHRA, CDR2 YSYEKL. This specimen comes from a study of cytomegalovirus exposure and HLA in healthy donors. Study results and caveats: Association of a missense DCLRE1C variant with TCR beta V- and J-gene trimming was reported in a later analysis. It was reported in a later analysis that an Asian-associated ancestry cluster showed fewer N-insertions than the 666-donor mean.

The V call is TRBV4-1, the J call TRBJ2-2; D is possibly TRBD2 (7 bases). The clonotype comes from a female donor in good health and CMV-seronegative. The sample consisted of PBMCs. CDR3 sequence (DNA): TGCGCCAGCAGCCAAGATGGGGGGGGCGCAAACACCGGGGAGCTGTTTTTT. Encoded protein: CASSQDGGGANTGELFF.